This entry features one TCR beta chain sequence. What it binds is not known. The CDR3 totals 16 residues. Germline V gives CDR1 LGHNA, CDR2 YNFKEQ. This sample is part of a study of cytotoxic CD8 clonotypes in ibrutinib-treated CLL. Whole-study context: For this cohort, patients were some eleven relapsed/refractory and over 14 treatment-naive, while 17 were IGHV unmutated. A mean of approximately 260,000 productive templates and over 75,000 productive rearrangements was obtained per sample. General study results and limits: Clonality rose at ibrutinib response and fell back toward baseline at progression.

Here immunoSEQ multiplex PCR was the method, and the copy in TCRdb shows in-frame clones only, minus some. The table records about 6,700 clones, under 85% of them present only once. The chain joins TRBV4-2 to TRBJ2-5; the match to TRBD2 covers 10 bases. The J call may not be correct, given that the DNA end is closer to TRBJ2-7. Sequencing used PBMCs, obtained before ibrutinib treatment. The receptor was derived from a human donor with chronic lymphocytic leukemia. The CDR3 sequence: CASSQDTASGSSEQYF. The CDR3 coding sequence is TGTGCCAGCAGCCAAGATACTGCTAGCGGGAGTTCCGAGCAGTACTTC.